This entry lists 12 T cell receptor beta chains sequenced from one sample in a study of T cells after yellow fever vaccination. One entry per CDR3 protein, called by TCRdb with MiXCR from the 5' RACE reads. The sample has some 500,000 distinct CDR3 sequences, approximately 12% seen once. This material consisted of PBMCs, taken on the day of the yellow fever booster vaccination. Source of these receptors: a man between 25 and 39 years old who received the YFV17D yellow fever vaccine.

This clonotype has just a few counts. The V gene is TRBV20-1, the J gene TRBJ2-1; D is uncertain. The V and J ends lost 7 bases and 6 bases respectively, with 10 bases between them. The germline gives CDR1 DFQATT, CDR2 SNEGSKA (reference sequence). This CDR3 is built from 11 residues. CDR3 nucleotide sequence: TGCAGTGTGGTGTTTACCAATGAGCAGTTCTTC. This encodes CSVVFTNEQFF.

The chain's CDR3 is CASSLEGASETQYF. CDR3 in DNA: TGTGCCAGCAGCTTGGAAGGGGCGTCCGAGACCCAGTACTTC. The chain joins TRBV5-5 to TRBJ2-5; possibly TRBD1 for D (5 bases). The V end was cut by 0 bases, the J end by 5 bases, with 11 bases between. Germline V gene sequence: CDR1 SGHKS, CDR2 YYEKEE (reference sequence). The CDR3 length is 14 residues.

The chain recombines TRBV15 with TRBJ2-7, with 8 nucleotides matching TRBD2. From germline, CDR1 is LNHNV and CDR2 YYDKDF (reference sequence). V shed 3 bases, J shed 7 bases, and the junction held 8 bases outside the gene matches. This CDR3 is built from 14 residues. The DNA of the CDR3 is TGTGCCACCAGCAGTAGCGGGAATCTCTGGGAGCAGTACTTC. It yields the protein CATSSSGNLWEQYF.

In its sample, this clonotype was seen a few times. The chain combines TRBV7-9 with TRBJ2-5; D remains ambiguous. Germline assignment: CDR1 SEHNR and CDR2 FQNEAQ (reference sequence). The CDR3 has 15 residues. The V end was cut by 1 base, the J end by 0 bases, with 9 bases between. The CDR3 reads CASSLGHPYQETQYF. CDR3 coding DNA: TGTGCCAGCAGCTTAGGGCATCCGTACCAAGAGACCCAGTACTTC.

This chain links TRBV7-2 with TRBJ2-6; D unresolved. The CDR3 loop spans 15 amino acids. V was pared by 5 bases and J by 0 bases, with 8 bases between. Germline-derived CDR1 and CDR2 are SGHTA and FQGNSA. The CDR3, as DNA: TGTGCCAGCAGCCTCCCCAGCTCTGGGGCCAACGTCCTGACTTTC. Protein: CASSLPSSGANVLTF.

There are many counts of this clonotype. The chain is built from TRBV10-3 and TRBJ2-1; 10 bases align to TRBD2. This CDR3 comprises 16 residues. After removal of 6 bases from V and 4 bases from J, the junction contained 9 bases not matched to a gene. Per the germline V gene, CDR1 is ENHRY and CDR2 is SYGVKD. CDR3 nucleotides: TGTGCCATCAGATCTAGCGGGAGTGGGGCATACAATGAGCAGTTCTTC. Encoded protein: CAIRSSGSGAYNEQFF.

The rearrangement links TRBV28 to TRBJ2-2, with TRBD1 as a possible D gene (6 bases). Trimming cost V 2 bases and J 0 bases, with 10 bases left between them. Per germline, CDR1 MDHEN and CDR2 SYDVKM. CDR3 length: 16 residues. The CDR3 protein is CASSLPDSSNTGELFF. The CDR3 DNA reads as TGTGCCAGCAGTTTACCGGACAGTTCGAACACCGGGGAGCTGTTTTTT.

The chain links TRBV20-1 to TRBJ2-1; tentatively, D is TRBD1 or TRBD2 (6 bases each). This CDR3 has 14 amino acids. The germline gives CDR1 DFQATT, CDR2 SNEGSKA (reference sequence). V gave up 5 bases and J gave up 4 bases, with 15 bases separating them. The DNA of the CDR3 is TGCAGTGCTCGGAGGCGGGACAAATACAATGAGCAGTTCTTC. Encoded protein: CSARRRDKYNEQFF.

This chain joins TRBV2 and TRBJ2-5; D perhaps matches TRBD2 (6 bases). The CDR3 contains 14 residues. With 4 bases removed from V and 5 bases from J, the gap between germline ends came to 14 bases. Germline CDR1 SNHLY, CDR2 FYNNEI. The DNA of the CDR3 is TGTGCCAGCAGTGGGCTAGTGGGGAGGGAGACCCAGTACTTC. This encodes CASSGLVGRETQYF.

This rearrangement joins TRBV29-1 to TRBJ2-7, with TRBD2 identical over 8 bases. Germline CDR1 and CDR2: SQVTM and ANQGSEA. The CDR3 has 12 amino acids. The J segment lost 2 bases and the V segment lost 6 bases, leaving 3 bases of the junction unmatched. The DNA of the CDR3 is TGCAGCGTCCTAGCGGGTGCCTACGAGCAGTACTTC. Translating it yields CSVLAGAYEQYF.

The sample holds many counts of this clonotype. The chain uses TRBV5-5 and TRBJ1-1; D call uncertain. V was trimmed by 10 bases and J by 3 bases, leaving 10 bases between them. Per germline, CDR1 SGHKS and CDR2 YYEKEE (reference sequence). The CDR3 loop spans 11 amino acids. The CDR3 reads CASSGDTEAFF. The CDR3 DNA is TGTGCCTCTTCCGGGGACACTGAAGCTTTCTTT.

The V call is TRBV3-1, the J call TRBJ2-7, with D perhaps being TRBD1 or TRBD2 (5 bases each). Trimming stripped 0 bases from V and 4 bases from J, with 13 bases between. Germline V gene data show CDR1 as LGHDT and CDR2 as YNNKEL (reference sequence). The CDR3 has 15 residues. In DNA, the CDR3 is TGTGCCAGCAGCCAAGATGGGGGATTCTTATACGAGCAGTACTTC. Amino acid sequence: CASSQDGGFLYEQYF.